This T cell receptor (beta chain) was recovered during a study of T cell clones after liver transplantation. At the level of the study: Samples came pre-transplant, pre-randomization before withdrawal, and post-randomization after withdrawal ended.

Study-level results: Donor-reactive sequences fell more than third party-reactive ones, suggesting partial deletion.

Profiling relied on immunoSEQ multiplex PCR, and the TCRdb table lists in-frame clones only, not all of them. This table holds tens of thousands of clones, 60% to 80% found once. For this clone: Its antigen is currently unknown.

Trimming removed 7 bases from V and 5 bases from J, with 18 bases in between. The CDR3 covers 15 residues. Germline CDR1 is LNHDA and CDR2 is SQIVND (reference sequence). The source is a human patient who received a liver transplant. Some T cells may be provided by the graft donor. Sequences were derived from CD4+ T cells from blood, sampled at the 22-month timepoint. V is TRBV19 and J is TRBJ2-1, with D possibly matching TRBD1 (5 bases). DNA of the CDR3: TGTGCCAGTAATGTCCGCAGGGATCGGGACAATGAGCAGTTCTTC. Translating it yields CASNVRRDRDNEQFF. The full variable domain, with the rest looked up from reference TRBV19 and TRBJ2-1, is DGGITQSPKYLFRKEGQNVTLSCEQNLNHDAMYWYRQDPGQGLRLIYYSQIVNDFQKGDIAEGYSVSREKKESFPLTVTSAQKNPTAFYLCASNVRRDRDNEQFFGPGTRLTVL.